One sample yielded the 18 T cell receptor beta chains listed below, sequenced in a study of T cell responses to AZD1222 COVID-19 vaccine. The protocol was immunoSEQ multiplex PCR, while the TCRdb copy is restricted to in-frame clones and leaves out a portion. Among 84,000 or so clones listed, around nine tenths were seen once. The sample here was peripheral blood, taken on day 0 of AZD1222 vaccination. These receptor sequences come from an adult in good health.

For this clone: One junction end does not reproduce the germline sequence, and a read error may be involved. J is TRBJ2-1 and V is TRBV7-7, with 7 positions matching TRBD2. There are 15 residues in the CDR3. Germline V gene lookup returns CDR1 SSHAT and CDR2 FNYEAQ (reference sequence). The CDR3 DNA reads as TGTGCTAGCAGCTTAGTCACTAGCGCCTACAATGAGCAGTTCTTC. Amino acid sequence: CASSLVTSAYNEQFF.

The chain combines TRBV28 with TRBJ2-5; 15 positions agree with TRBD2. The V segment lost 3 bases and the J segment 2 bases; nucleotides outside the gene matches: 7. The germline V gene has CDR1 MDHEN and CDR2 SYDVKM. The CDR3 runs to 18 residues. CDR3 sequence (DNA): TGTGCCAGCAGTTTCCCCTTTGGGACTAGCGGGGGGCAAGAGACCCAGTACTTC. It encodes CASSFPFGTSGGQETQYF.

This chain links TRBV7-9 with TRBJ1-1, with a weak D call TRBD1 (6 bases). Germline lookup yields CDR1 SEHNR and CDR2 FQNEAQ (reference sequence). The CDR3 spans 16 residues. Trimming left V 3 bases short and J 0 bases short, with 14 bases between. The CDR3 bases are TGTGCCAGCAGCTTGCAGGGGCGCCCGGTGAACACTGAAGCTTTCTTT. Amino acid sequence: CASSLQGRPVNTEAFF.

The rearrangement uses TRBV18 and TRBJ2-3; 10 bases are a match to TRBD1. Unmatched junction bases numbered 0, after V lost 1 base and J lost 5 bases. The CDR3 covers 14 residues. The germline CDR1 and CDR2 sequences are KGHSH and LQKENI. CDR3 sequence reads: CASSPRTGGDTQYF. CDR3 coding DNA: TGTGCCAGCTCACCACGGACAGGGGGAGATACGCAGTATTTT.

V gene TRBV15 combines with J gene TRBJ1-1; D not resolved. The CDR3 consists of 13 residues. V was pared by 5 bases and J by 1 base, with 8 bases between. The V gene's germline CDR1 is LNHNV and CDR2 YYDKDF (reference sequence). CDR3: CATSETPNTEAFF. CDR3 DNA sequence: TGTGCCACCAGCGAAACACCGAACACTGAAGCTTTCTTT.

V is TRBV2 and J is TRBJ2-1; D remains unclear. The germline CDR1 and CDR2 sequences are SNHLY and FYNNEI. This CDR3 comprises 13 residues. With 3 bases removed from V and 7 bases from J, the gap between germline ends came to 10 bases. The CDR3 region has the DNA TGTGCCAGCAGTGAGACTGGCTATAATGAGCAGTTCTTC. Translating it yields CASSETGYNEQFF.

This clone came up a few times. The genes are TRBV10-2 and TRBJ2-1; 11 nucleotides agree with TRBD2. Losses at the gene ends were 3 bases for V and 9 bases for J; bases not matched to a gene: 10. Germline-derived CDR1 and CDR2 are WSHSY and SAAADI. The CDR3 sequence is 16 residues long. DNA for the CDR3: TGCGCCAGCAGTGATGGAGCTAGCGGGAGGTGGAGTGAGCAGTTCTTC. This codes for CASSDGASGRWSEQFF.

V usage is TRBV29-1 and J usage is TRBJ2-2, with 7 bases fitting TRBD1. After removal of 5 bases from V and 1 base from J, the junction contained 4 bases not matched to a gene. In germline, CDR1 is SQVTM, CDR2 ANQGSEA. The CDR3 is 14 residues long. CDR3 coding DNA: TGCAGCGTTAAGGGGGCTCTGAACACCGGGGAGCTGTTTTTT. This encodes CSVKGALNTGELFF.

The V gene is TRBV5-1, the J gene TRBJ2-3, with 11 positions matching TRBD2. Germline CDR1 is SGHRS and CDR2 is YFSETQ. This CDR3 contains 15 residues. V trimming: 1 base; J trimming: 4 bases; junction bases outside the gene matches: 2. Here the CDR3 DNA reads TGCGCCAGCAGCTTGACTAGCGGGAGCTCAGATACGCAGTATTTT. It specifies CASSLTSGSSDTQYF. Variable domain in full (rest from reference TRBV5-1 and TRBJ2-3): KAGVTQTPRYLIKTRGQQVTLSCSPISGHRSVSWYQQTPGQGLQFLFEYFSETQRNKGNFPGRFSGRQFSNSRSEMNVSTLELGDSALYLCASSLTSGSSDTQYFGPGTRLTVL.

In its sample, this clone was seen a few times. V usage is TRBV7-9 and J usage is TRBJ1-6; no definite D call. CDR1 and CDR2 from the germline V gene are SEHNR and FQNEAQ (reference sequence). Trimming removed 5 bases from V and 9 bases from J, with 17 bases in between. This CDR3 is built from 15 residues. CDR3 nucleotide sequence: TGTGCCAGCAGCCCGGAGGACCGTCTTCTTTCACCCCTCCACTTT. Encoded protein: CASSPEDRLLSPLHF.

The J gene is TRBJ1-3, the V gene TRBV18, with D perhaps matching TRBD1 (5 bases). The germline V gene encodes CDR1 KGHSH and CDR2 LQKENI. Deletions cut 2 bases from V and 1 base from J, with 9 bases between. The CDR3 loop spans 15 amino acids. CDR3 sequence (DNA): TGTGCCAGCTCACCAAAACCAGGGTCTGGAAACACCATATATTTT. This sequence encodes CASSPKPGSGNTIYF.

Written as DNA, the CDR3 is TGTGCCAGCAGTTTAGTTCCACAGGGGCTCGGGTCACCCCTCCACTTT. Encoded protein: CASSLVPQGLGSPLHF. This rearrangement joins TRBV28 to TRBJ1-6; TRBD1 aligns across 7 bases. The CDR3 covers 16 residues. Germline V lookup: CDR1 MDHEN, CDR2 SYDVKM. J lost 10 bases, V lost 2 bases, and 11 bases had no gene match.

The chain joins TRBV2 to TRBJ2-5; 9 bases map to TRBD2. CDR3 length: 13 residues. Germline V gives CDR1 SNHLY, CDR2 FYNNEI. Unmatched junction bases numbered 2, after V lost 5 bases and J lost 4 bases. CDR3 bases: TGTGCCAGCAGTAAGGGACTAGCAGAGACCCAGTACTTC. Protein: CASSKGLAETQYF.

This chain uses TRBV6-5 with TRBJ2-2; tentative D call: TRBD2 (6 bases). Germline CDR1 reads MNHEY; CDR2 reads SVGAGI. CDR3 size: 14 residues. V was cut by 9 bases and J by 5 bases, with 16 bases left in between. CDR3 nucleotide sequence: TGTGCCAGTTTCCGGGGGACGGGGACCGGGGAGCTGTTTTTT. This encodes CASFRGTGTGELFF.

This clone was seen many times. In nucleotides, the CDR3 is TGTGCCAGCAACCGGCGTTTGAACGAGCAGTACTTC. This gives the protein CASNRRLNEQYF. The chain links TRBV2 to TRBJ2-7; D ambiguous. Germline-derived CDR1 and CDR2 are SNHLY and FYNNEI. V was trimmed by 7 bases and J by 5 bases, leaving 12 bases between them. This CDR3 is 12 amino acids long.

This clone was detected once. The chain carries TRBV5-1 and TRBJ2-7; TRBD2 matches at 8 bases. J was trimmed by 2 bases and V by 4 bases; bases with no gene match: 14. This CDR3 is 17 amino acids long. The germline CDR1 and CDR2 sequences are SGHRS and YFSETQ. CDR3 protein: CASSVYPSSGSPYEQYF. For the CDR3, the DNA is TGCGCCAGCAGCGTCTACCCCTCGAGCGGGAGTCCCTACGAGCAGTACTTC. Full variable domain (rest looked up from reference TRBV5-1 and TRBJ2-7): KAGVTQTPRYLIKTRGQQVTLSCSPISGHRSVSWYQQTPGQGLQFLFEYFSETQRNKGNFPGRFSGRQFSNSRSEMNVSTLELGDSALYLCASSVYPSSGSPYEQYFGPGTRLTVT.

The rearrangement joins TRBV11-2 to TRBJ2-7; 7 nucleotides line up with TRBD2. V shed 5 bases and J 0 bases; nucleotides not matched to a gene: 7. The germline gives CDR1 SGHAT, CDR2 FQNNGV. There are 15 residues in the CDR3. The CDR3 sequence is CASSPLAVSSYEQYF. The CDR3 bases are TGTGCCAGCAGCCCCCTAGCGGTTAGCTCCTACGAGCAGTACTTC.

The chain uses TRBV19 and TRBJ2-4; TRBD2 matches 14 bases. From germline, CDR1 is LNHDA and CDR2 SQIVND (reference sequence). Germline trimming cut 1 base from V and 3 bases from J; bases unmatched to any gene: 8. This CDR3 contains 19 residues. In nucleotides, the CDR3 is TGTGCCAGTAGTATAGCTGGACTAGCGGGAGGCCGGGGCAAAAACATTCAGTACTTC. This translates into CASSIAGLAGGRGKNIQYF.